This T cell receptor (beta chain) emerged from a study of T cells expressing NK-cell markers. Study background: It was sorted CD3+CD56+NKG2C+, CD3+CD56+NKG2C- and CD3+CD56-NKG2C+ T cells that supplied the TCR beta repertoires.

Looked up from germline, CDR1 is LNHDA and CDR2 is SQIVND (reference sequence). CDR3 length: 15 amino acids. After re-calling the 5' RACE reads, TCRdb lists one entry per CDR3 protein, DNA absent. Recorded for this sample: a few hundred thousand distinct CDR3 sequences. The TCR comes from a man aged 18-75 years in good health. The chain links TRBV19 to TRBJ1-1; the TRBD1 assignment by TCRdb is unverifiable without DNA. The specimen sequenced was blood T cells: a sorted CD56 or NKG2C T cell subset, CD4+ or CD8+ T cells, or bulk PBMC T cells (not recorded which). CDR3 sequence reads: CASSIVTGYRTEAFF.